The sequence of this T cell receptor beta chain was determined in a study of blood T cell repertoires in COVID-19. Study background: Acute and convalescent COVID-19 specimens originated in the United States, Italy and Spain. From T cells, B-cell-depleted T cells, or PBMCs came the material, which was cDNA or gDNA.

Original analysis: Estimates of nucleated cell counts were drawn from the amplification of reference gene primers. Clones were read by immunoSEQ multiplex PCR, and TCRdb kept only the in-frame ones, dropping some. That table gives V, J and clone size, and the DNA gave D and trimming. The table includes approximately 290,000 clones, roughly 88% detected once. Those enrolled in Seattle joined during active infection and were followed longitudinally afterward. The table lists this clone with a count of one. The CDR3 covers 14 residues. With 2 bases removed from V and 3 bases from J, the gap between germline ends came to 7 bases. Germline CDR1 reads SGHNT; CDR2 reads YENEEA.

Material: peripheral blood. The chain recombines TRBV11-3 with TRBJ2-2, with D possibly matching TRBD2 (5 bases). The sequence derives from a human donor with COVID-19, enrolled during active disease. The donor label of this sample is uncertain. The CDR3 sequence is CASSLISDTGELFF. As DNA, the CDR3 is TGTGCCAGCAGCTTAATTAGCGACACCGGGGAGCTGTTTTTT.